Listed here are 16 T cell receptor beta chains from one sample, sequenced in a study of blood T cells in healthy people across ages. Next came a second PCR, run for about 6 to 11 cycles, which used a sample-barcoded 5' primer along with a J-beta primer mix. TCRdb re-derived calls from the 5' RACE reads in MiXCR, one entry per CDR3 protein. The sample yields some 930,000 distinct CDR3 sequences, 25% to 35% seen once. These data are also associated with another study on T cells of mothers and their children.

Specimen: blood. These receptors originate from a woman in her forties in good health.

Only a few counts were recorded for this clonotype. The rearrangement joins TRBV28 to TRBJ2-7; TRBD1 matches 11 bases. CDR1 is MDHEN, CDR2 SYDVKM, per germline. After removal of 7 bases from V and 4 bases from J, the junction contained 9 bases not matched to a gene. This CDR3 spans 15 amino acids. The CDR3: CASKTRGTGGYEQYF. In nucleotides, the CDR3 is TGTGCCAGCAAAACTCGCGGGACAGGGGGTTACGAGCAGTACTTC.

With regard to this clonotype: At one of its ends the junction is not consistent with the germline gene, which may arise from a read error. The V gene is TRBV7-7, the J gene TRBJ2-5, with 8 bases identical to TRBD1. Germline V gene sequence: CDR1 SSHAT, CDR2 FNYEAQ (reference sequence). The CDR3 has 16 amino acids. CDR3 sequence reads: CASSSGGRGLGETQYF. In nucleotides, the CDR3 is TGTGCTAGCAGCTCCGGGGGCAGGGGGCTTGGTGAGACCCAGTACTTC.

This clonotype occurred a few times. The rearrangement links TRBV7-9 to TRBJ2-1, with 15 bases that match TRBD2. CDR3 length equals 17 residues. Trimming removed 5 bases from V and 4 bases from J; junction bases left unmatched: 6. Germline CDR1 reads SEHNR; CDR2 reads FQNEAQ (reference sequence). The CDR3: CASSPRTSGGVYNEQFF. In DNA form, the CDR3 reads TGTGCCAGCAGCCCTCGGACTAGCGGGGGGGTATACAATGAGCAGTTCTTC.

At least ten counts were recorded for this clonotype. V and J are TRBV9 and TRBJ1-2; no reliable D call. The CDR3 consists of 14 residues. The germline V and J ends were trimmed by 3 bases and 2 bases, with 11 bases remaining between them. Germline CDR1 SGDLS, CDR2 YYNGEE. The CDR3: CASSAGSGNYGYTF. DNA for the CDR3: TGTGCCAGCAGCGCGGGAAGTGGCAACTATGGCTACACCTTC.

Regarding this clonotype: A single base separates this from a much larger clone, so it may be a read error. CDR3 coding DNA: TGTGCCAGCAGCTTAGCGGATCGGGGGACCCAGTACTTC. As protein: CASSLADRGTQYF. V usage is TRBV11-2 and J usage is TRBJ2-7, with D possibly matching TRBD2 (5 bases). The end of the DNA fits TRBJ2-5 better, so the J call may be wrong. CDR3 length: 13 residues. CDR1 SGHAT and CDR2 FQNNGV come from the germline V gene.

This clonotype was counted only a few times. Given a much more abundant clone one base away, this may be a read error. This chain links TRBV24-1 with TRBJ1-5; possible D gene TRBD1, 5 bases. Per germline, CDR1 KGHDR and CDR2 SFDVKD. The CDR3 has 14 residues. CDR3 amino acids: CAASEGTSNQPQHF. The CDR3 DNA sequence: TGTGCCGCCAGTGAGGGGACTTCTAATCAGCCCCAGCATTTT.

This clonotype occurred a few times. The chain combines TRBV7-9 with TRBJ1-2; D is unclear. The germline V gene has CDR1 SEHNR and CDR2 FQNEAQ (reference sequence). The CDR3 is made up of 13 amino acids. The V end lost 0 bases, the J end lost 8 bases, and 10 bases lay between the germline ends. CDR3 bases: TGTGCCAGCAGCTTAGCTTTGGCTGGGGGCTACACCTTC. Protein sequence: CASSLALAGGYTF.

This rearrangement joins TRBV4-1 to TRBJ1-1; D is possibly TRBD1 (5 bases). Between the trimmed V and J ends, which lost 8 bases and 4 bases, there was a span of 20 bases. CDR1 MGHRA and CDR2 YSYEKL come from the germline V gene. The CDR3 spans 15 residues. The CDR3 DNA follows: TGCGCCAGCGTCCAAGATCATTCCAGGGTCACTGAAGCTTTCTTT. This sequence encodes CASVQDHSRVTEAFF.

In this sample, this clonotype turned up many times. This rearrangement joins TRBV6-5 to TRBJ2-7; D remains unclear. This CDR3 contains 12 residues. V lost 7 bases to trimming and J lost 1 base, with 8 bases between them. In germline, CDR1 is MNHEY, CDR2 SVGAGI. CDR3 in DNA: TGTGCCAGCACAGGACGTTCCTACGAGCAGTACTTC. It specifies CASTGRSYEQYF.

The rearrangement uses TRBV5-1 and TRBJ2-4; 7 bases fit TRBD1. Looked up from germline, CDR1 is SGHRS and CDR2 is YFSETQ. V shed 4 bases, J shed 6 bases, and the junction held 13 bases outside the gene matches. This CDR3 has 16 residues. CDR3 coding DNA: TGCGCCAGCAGCCTCGGGACAGCTGGGGGCGGAAACATTCAGTACTTC. Protein sequence: CASSLGTAGGGNIQYF.

The chain has TRBV20-1 and TRBJ1-5; no reliable D call. V dropped 6 bases and J dropped 0 bases, with 6 bases sitting between them. The CDR3 has 12 residues. Germline assignment: CDR1 DFQATT and CDR2 SNEGSKA (reference sequence). The CDR3 bases are TGCAGTGCCAAGACTAGCAATCAGCCCCAGCATTTT. As protein: CSAKTSNQPQHF.

In its sample, this clonotype was seen a few times. The chain uses TRBV4-1 and TRBJ2-7; D is unresolved. CDR1 and CDR2 from the germline V gene are MGHRA and YSYEKL. Trimming removed 1 base from V and 4 bases from J, with 14 bases in between. This CDR3 is 15 amino acids long. Here the CDR3 DNA reads TGCGCCAGCAGCCAAGTTATCTCCCCGATATACGAGCAGTACTTC. Protein product: CASSQVISPIYEQYF.

This chain joins TRBV28 and TRBJ1-6; 8 bases map to TRBD1. The CDR3 extends over 14 amino acids. J was trimmed by 0 bases and V by 11 bases; bases with no gene match: 3. Per germline, CDR1 MDHEN and CDR2 SYDVKM. CDR3 sequence (DNA): TGTGCCGACAGGGGAAGCTCCTATAATTCACCCCTCCACTTT. Encoded protein: CADRGSSYNSPLHF.

This clonotype occurred many times. The chain employs TRBV7-9 and TRBJ2-6; D uncertain. With 5 bases removed from V and 2 bases from J, the gap between germline ends came to 10 bases. From germline, CDR1 is SEHNR and CDR2 FQNEAQ (reference sequence). The CDR3 runs to 15 residues. The CDR3 loop reads CASSPETPGANVLTF. The DNA of the CDR3 is TGTGCCAGCAGCCCTGAGACACCTGGGGCCAACGTCCTGACTTTC. Full variable domain (outside the CDR3, taken from reference TRBV7-9 and TRBJ2-6): DTGVSQNPRHKITKRGQNVTFRCDPISEHNRLYWYRQTLGQGPEFLTYFQNEAQLEKSRLLSDRFSAERPKGSFSTLEIQRTEQGDSAMYLCASSPETPGANVLTFGAGSRLTVL.

V usage is TRBV27 and J usage is TRBJ1-5; D is ambiguous. The CDR3 is 14 residues long. With 3 bases removed from V and 3 bases from J, the gap between germline ends came to 9 bases. Germline V CDR1 and CDR2: MNHEY, SMNVEV (reference sequence). This chain's CDR3 is CASSFRAHNQPQHF. In DNA, the CDR3 is TGTGCCAGCAGTTTCCGGGCCCACAATCAGCCCCAGCATTTT.

In DNA form, the CDR3 reads TGTGCCACCAGTGATTGGGGACAGGGATCGGGAGAGACCCAGTACTTC. Encoded protein: CATSDWGQGSGETQYF. This chain uses TRBV24-1 with TRBJ2-5; 9 bases line up with TRBD1. V lost 2 bases to trimming and J lost 4 bases; unmatched junction nucleotides: 7. The length of the CDR3 is 16 residues. Germline assignment: CDR1 KGHDR and CDR2 SFDVKD.